The 15 T cell receptor beta chains below all came from one sample that was sequenced in a study of blood T cell repertoires in COVID-19. Using immunoSEQ multiplex PCR, the repertoire was profiled, and TCRdb retains in-frame clones only, with some absent. The sample gives about 58,000 clones, about 87% of which show up once; under 1.5% is in the top ten. The sequenced sample consisted of peripheral blood. The receptors were gathered from a man in his sixties with acute or convalescent COVID-19.

This chain links TRBV27 with TRBJ1-6; maybe TRBD1 (5 bases). The ends were cut back, 4 bases at V and 9 bases at J, with 19 bases in the middle. From germline, CDR1 is MNHEY and CDR2 SMNVEV (reference sequence). The CDR3 covers 16 residues. In DNA, the CDR3 is TGTGCCAGCAGTTCCAACAGGTCTCCATCAGCTTCACCCCTCCACTTT. This sequence encodes CASSSNRSPSASPLHF.

The V and J genes are TRBV30 and TRBJ2-7; 8 bases map to TRBD2. The CDR3 is made up of 13 amino acids. J lost 6 bases, V lost 4 bases, and 8 bases had no gene match. CDR1 and CDR2 (germline): GTSNPN, SVGIG (reference sequence). This CDR3 reads CAWTERGQGEQYF. Here the CDR3 DNA reads TGTGCCTGGACCGAGCGGGGGCAAGGCGAGCAGTACTTC.

The rearrangement uses TRBV28 and TRBJ1-1, with 9 positions matching TRBD1. Germline V lookup: CDR1 MDHEN, CDR2 SYDVKM. J gave up 6 bases and V 7 bases, and 6 bases lay outside the gene matches. This CDR3 has 13 residues. In DNA form, the CDR3 reads TGTGCCAGCATCTTTAGACAGGGGGCTGAAGCTTTCTTT. Translating it yields CASIFRQGAEAFF.

The J gene is TRBJ2-5, the V gene TRBV24-1, with D hard to call. Deletions cut 4 bases from V and 2 bases from J, with 10 bases between. This CDR3 is built from 14 residues. Germline V gives CDR1 KGHDR, CDR2 SFDVKD. CDR3 nucleotide sequence: TGTGCCACCAGTGACCGACATACTCAAGAGACCCAGTACTTC. This sequence encodes CATSDRHTQETQYF.

This rearrangement joins TRBV28 to TRBJ2-7, with 9 nucleotides matching TRBD1. V shed 6 bases, J shed 3 bases, and the junction held 24 bases outside the gene matches. In germline, CDR1 is MDHEN, CDR2 SYDVKM. The CDR3 loop spans 20 amino acids. In DNA, the CDR3 is TGTGCCAGCAGGCGGACGCCGGGACAGGGTCCTCGAACGGGGAACTACGAGCAGTACTTC. Its protein product is CASRRTPGQGPRTGNYEQYF.

V usage is TRBV6-1 and J usage is TRBJ1-1; maybe TRBD1 (5 bases). Germline V gene data show CDR1 as MNHNS and CDR2 as SASEGT. Trimming removed 2 bases from V and 0 bases from J, with 13 bases in between. The CDR3 is 16 amino acids. The CDR3 loop reads CASSEPAWGVNTEAFF. For the CDR3, the DNA is TGTGCCAGCAGTGAACCCGCCTGGGGGGTGAACACTGAAGCTTTCTTT.

The genes are TRBV3-1 (or the pseudogene TRBV3-2) and TRBJ2-1; 8 bases fit TRBD1. This CDR3 has 15 residues. The V segment lost 6 bases and the J segment 5 bases; nucleotides outside the gene matches: 9. From germline, CDR1 is LGHDT and CDR2 YNNKEL (reference sequence). The CDR3 spells CASSLKDRVNNEQFF. The CDR3 region has the DNA TGTGCCAGCAGTCTCAAGGACAGGGTGAACAATGAGCAGTTCTTC.

The gene calls are TRBV2 and TRBJ1-4, with D possibly matching TRBD1 (5 bases). The CDR3 has 16 amino acids. The germline V and J ends were trimmed by 0 bases and 5 bases, with 13 bases remaining between them. CDR1 SNHLY and CDR2 FYNNEI come from the germline V gene. The CDR3 loop is CASSEALGGGNEKLFF. The CDR3 nucleotides are TGTGCCAGCAGTGAAGCGCTGGGGGGAGGGAATGAAAAACTGTTTTTT.

The rearrangement joins TRBV30 to TRBJ1-1; maybe TRBD1 (6 bases). The length of the CDR3 is 14 residues. The germline V gene has CDR1 GTSNPN and CDR2 SVGIG (reference sequence). The germline V and J ends were trimmed by 7 bases and 0 bases, with 15 bases remaining between them. Here the CDR3 DNA reads TGTGCCTCAAACAGGGTTTCTATGAACACTGAAGCTTTCTTT. Its translation: CASNRVSMNTEAFF.

The chain carries TRBV7-9 and TRBJ2-6, with 7 bases aligning to TRBD1. The V gene end was trimmed by 3 bases and the J gene end by 0 bases; junction bases not matched to a gene: 2. The CDR3 length is 16 residues. CDR1 is SEHNR and CDR2 is FQNEAQ in the germline V gene (reference sequence). This chain's CDR3 is CASSLGTVSGANVLTF. The DNA of the CDR3 is TGTGCCAGCAGCTTGGGGACAGTCTCTGGGGCCAACGTCCTGACTTTC. The variable domain in full, with the rest retrieved from reference TRBV7-9 and TRBJ2-6, is DTGVSQNPRHKITKRGQNVTFRCDPISEHNRLYWYRQTLGQGPEFLTYFQNEAQLEKSRLLSDRFSAERPKGSFSTLEIQRTEQGDSAMYLCASSLGTVSGANVLTFGAGSRLTVL.

The DNA for the CDR3 is TGTGCCAGCAGCCTTAGAGGCGCATTGACTAGCGGAAAGTACAATGAGCAGTTCTTC. It is translated as CASSLRGALTSGKYNEQFF. The chain employs TRBV7-2 and TRBJ2-1; TRBD2 matches 9 bases. V gave up 5 bases and J gave up 4 bases; unmatched junction bases: 18. CDR3 length: 19 residues. Germline values: CDR1 SGHTA, CDR2 FQGNSA.

The chain recombines TRBV29-1 with TRBJ2-7; 7 nucleotides align to TRBD1. The junction had 4 bases not matched to a gene; V was cut back by 5 bases and J by 6 bases. Germline V gene sequence: CDR1 SQVTM, CDR2 ANQGSEA. CDR3 length: 11 residues. The CDR3 sequence: CSVLTGVEQYF. CDR3 in DNA: TGCAGCGTTTTAACAGGGGTCGAGCAGTACTTC.

The chain has TRBV6-5 and TRBJ1-5; TRBD1 agrees at 10 bases. Germline-derived CDR1 and CDR2 are MNHEY and SVGAGI. The CDR3 runs 15 residues. Germline trimming cut 2 bases from V and 4 bases from J; bases unmatched to any gene: 2. The CDR3 nucleotides read TGTGCCAGCAGTTACGCGGGACAGGGGAATCAGCCCCAGCATTTT. Amino acid sequence: CASSYAGQGNQPQHF.

The chain is built from TRBV7-2 and TRBJ1-3, with TRBD1 as a possible D gene (5 bases). Per germline, CDR1 SGHTA and CDR2 FQGNSA. V lost 0 bases and J 2 bases, leaving 8 bases between the germline ends. The CDR3 has 15 residues. The CDR3: CASSLAAGPGNTIYF. CDR3 sequence (DNA): TGTGCCAGCAGCTTAGCGGCGGGGCCTGGAAACACCATATATTTT.

The chain combines TRBV30 with TRBJ2-7; tentatively, D is TRBD2 (6 bases). V lost 2 bases to trimming and J lost 6 bases, with 14 bases between them. The CDR3 extends over 13 amino acids. The germline CDR1 and CDR2 sequences are GTSNPN and SVGIG (reference sequence). CDR3 loop: CAWSPTGDGEQYF. The CDR3 DNA reads TGTGCCTGGAGTCCGACGGGAGATGGCGAGCAGTACTTC.